These 14 T cell receptor beta chains share one sample of origin, sequenced in a study of cytomegalovirus exposure and HLA in healthy donors. With 60 Vbeta and 13 Jbeta primers, the PCR was carried out. Libraries were prepared by immunoSEQ multiplex PCR; TCRdb keeps only in-frame clonotypes and omits some of them. The sample gives 100,000 to 150,000 clones, 60% to 85% of which show up once; 3.4% is in the top ten. The source material was PBMCs. The receptor set was obtained from a man aged 30 to 45 in good health and CMV-seronegative.

This chain joins TRBV6-5 and TRBJ2-1, with D possibly TRBD2 on 6 matching bases. The CDR3 is made up of 16 amino acids. CDR1 is MNHEY and CDR2 is SVGAGI in the germline V gene. The V gene lost 0 bases and the J gene lost 1 base, with 10 bases spanning the gap. The CDR3 DNA reads as TGTGCCAGCAGTTACTCGACTAGACCATCCTACAATGAGCAGTTCTTC. Protein: CASSYSTRPSYNEQFF.

The V and J genes are TRBV2 and TRBJ2-6, with D perhaps TRBD1 (6 bases). Looked up from germline, CDR1 is SNHLY and CDR2 is FYNNEI. V lost 6 bases and J lost 2, with 11 bases in between. CDR3 length: 15 amino acids. The CDR3 coding sequence is TGTGCCAGCAGCAGACAGGTAGCTGGGGCCAACGTCCTGACTTTC. It is translated as CASSRQVAGANVLTF.

This chain links TRBV4-1 with TRBJ1-1; TRBD1 aligns across 8 bases. CDR3 length equals 16 residues. The J segment lost 0 bases and the V segment lost 4 bases, leaving 7 bases of the junction unmatched. Germline V CDR1 and CDR2: MGHRA, YSYEKL. This CDR3 reads CASSPGTGPLNTEAFF. The CDR3, as DNA: TGCGCCAGCAGCCCTGGGACAGGTCCTTTGAACACTGAAGCTTTCTTT.

The chain links TRBV6-4 to TRBJ2-2, with D possibly being TRBD2 (6 bases). The germline V and J ends were trimmed by 2 bases and 5 bases, with 12 bases remaining between them. The CDR3 is 15 amino acids. Per germline, CDR1 MRHNA and CDR2 SNTAGT. CDR3: CASSDPGEETGELFF. The DNA for the CDR3 is TGTGCCAGCAGTGACCCCGGGGAGGAAACCGGGGAGCTGTTTTTT.

This clone was counted only a few times. J is TRBJ2-3 and V is TRBV15; D gene ambiguous. The CDR3 totals 19 residues. Looked up from germline, CDR1 is LNHNV and CDR2 is YYDKDF (reference sequence). The ends were cut back, 3 bases at V and 4 bases at J, with 26 bases in the middle. The chain's CDR3 is CATSSPLQALARFPDTQYF. CDR3 nucleotide sequence: TGTGCCACCAGCAGCCCGCTTCAAGCACTCGCACGATTTCCAGATACGCAGTATTTT.

The gene calls are TRBV7-8 and TRBJ2-5; D gene ambiguous. In germline, CDR1 is SGHVS, CDR2 FQNEAQ. V shed 0 bases and J shed 8 bases, with 19 bases lying between them. The CDR3 covers 16 residues. In nucleotides, the CDR3 is TGTGCCAGCAGCTTAGCTCTTGATCGAGCCTCCGTTACCCAGTACTTC. Residues: CASSLALDRASVTQYF.

This clone has just one count. V gene TRBV9 combines with J gene TRBJ1-2; maybe TRBD1 (5 bases). Germline CDR1 reads SGDLS; CDR2 reads YYNGEE. The CDR3 extends over 14 amino acids. V gave up 3 bases and J gave up 8 bases, with 17 bases separating them. The CDR3 nucleotides read TGTGCCAGCAGCGCCCAGGGCCAAGGGTACGGCTACACCTTC. This translates into CASSAQGQGYGYTF.

This rearrangement joins TRBV7-9 to TRBJ1-5; TRBD1 might be the D (5 bases). The germline V gene encodes CDR1 SEHNR and CDR2 FQNEAQ (reference sequence). The CDR3 contains 14 residues. Between the trimmed V and J ends, which lost 3 bases and 7 bases, there was a span of 13 bases. The CDR3 loop reads CASSLGGEFQPQHF. CDR3 nucleotide sequence: TGTGCCAGCAGCTTGGGGGGGGAATTCCAGCCCCAGCATTTT.

This chain joins TRBV30 and TRBJ1-2, with a tentative D call TRBD1 (6 bases). CDR1 and CDR2 (germline): GTSNPN, SVGIG (reference sequence). Trimming stripped 1 base from V and 7 bases from J, with 13 bases between. The CDR3 extends over 13 amino acids. CDR3 sequence (DNA): TGTGCCTGGAGTGGCGGGCAGGGGTCTGGCTACACCTTC. Residues: CAWSGGQGSGYTF.

This clone is deemed medium-sized (0.01 to 0.1%). V and J are TRBV7-9 and TRBJ2-2; the match to TRBD1 covers 7 bases. The CDR3 sequence is 17 residues long. Germline values: CDR1 SEHNR, CDR2 FQNEAQ (reference sequence). The ends lost 4 bases at V and 2 bases at J; junction bases unmatched: 10. CDR3: CASSSGQPQINTGELFF. The CDR3, as DNA: TGTGCCAGCAGCTCGGGACAGCCCCAAATTAACACCGGGGAGCTGTTTTTT.

The V and J genes are TRBV27 and TRBJ2-7; D perhaps matches TRBD2 (6 bases). The germline CDR1 and CDR2 sequences are MNHEY and SMNVEV (reference sequence). The V gene lost 5 bases and the J gene lost 4 bases, with 15 bases spanning the gap. The CDR3 totals 14 residues. CDR3 residues: CASSAWDSEYEQYF. CDR3 bases: TGTGCCAGCAGTGCCTGGGACTCCGAGTACGAGCAGTACTTC.

This clone rates as medium-sized. V usage is TRBV6-1 and J usage is TRBJ2-7; 9 positions match TRBD2. From germline, CDR1 is MNHNS and CDR2 SASEGT. The junction had 5 bases not matched to a gene; V was cut back by 4 bases and J by 1 base. The CDR3 is 15 amino acids. Written as DNA, the CDR3 is TGTGCCAGCAGTGGAGCTCTAGCGGGATCCTACGAGCAGTACTTC. The encoded protein is CASSGALAGSYEQYF.

The chain employs TRBV5-1 and TRBJ2-1; TRBD2 agrees at 7 bases. The CDR3 runs to 15 residues. The germline V gene encodes CDR1 SGHRS and CDR2 YFSETQ. With V trimmed by 5 bases and J by 5 bases, 10 bases remained unmatched. CDR3 sequence (DNA): TGCGCCAGCAGATTCCTCGGGACTAACAACAATGAGCAGTTCTTC. Residues: CASRFLGTNNNEQFF.

The chain uses TRBV5-5 and TRBJ1-1; no firm D call. With 1 base removed from V and 1 base from J, the gap between germline ends came to 14 bases. Germline V gene data show CDR1 as SGHKS and CDR2 as YYEKEE (reference sequence). This CDR3 region has 16 residues. CDR3 bases: TGTGCCAGCAGCTTGTTTATCTACTCCTCGAACACTGAAGCTTTCTTT. It translates to CASSLFIYSSNTEAFF.